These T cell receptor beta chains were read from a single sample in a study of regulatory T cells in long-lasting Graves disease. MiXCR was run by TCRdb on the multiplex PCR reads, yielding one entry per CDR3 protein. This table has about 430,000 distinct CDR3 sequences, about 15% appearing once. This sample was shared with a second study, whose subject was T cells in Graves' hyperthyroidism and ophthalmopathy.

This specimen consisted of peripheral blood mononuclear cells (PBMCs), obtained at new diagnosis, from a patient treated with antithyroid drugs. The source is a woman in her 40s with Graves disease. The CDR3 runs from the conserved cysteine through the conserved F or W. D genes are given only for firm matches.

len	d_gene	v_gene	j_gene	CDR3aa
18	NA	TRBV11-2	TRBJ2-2	CASSLLYAGTKFTGELFF
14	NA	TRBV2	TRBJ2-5	CASSEWQPQETQYF
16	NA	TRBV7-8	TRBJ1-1	CASSSPRGASNTEAFF
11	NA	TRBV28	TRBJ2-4	CVRLAKNIQYF
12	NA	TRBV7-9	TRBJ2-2	CASSPGSGELFF
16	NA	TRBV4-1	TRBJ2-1	CASSQGLPLSSYEQFF
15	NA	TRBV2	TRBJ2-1	CASSVIKSSYNEQFF
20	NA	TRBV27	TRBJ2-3	CASSPQTLSLIGRGTDTQYF
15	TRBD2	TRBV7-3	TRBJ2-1	CASSPGLAANNEQFF
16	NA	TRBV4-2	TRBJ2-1	CASSPYERFPYNEQFF
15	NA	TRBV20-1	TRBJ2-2	CSARDLSVNTGELFF
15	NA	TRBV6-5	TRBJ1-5	CASSSPGRPNQPQHF
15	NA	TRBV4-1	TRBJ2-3	CASSQDLARTDTQYF
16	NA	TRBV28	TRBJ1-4	CASSGGAQGRNEKLFF
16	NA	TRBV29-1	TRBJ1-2	CSASTSEVDPGYGYTF
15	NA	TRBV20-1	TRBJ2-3	CSANIRQVSTDTQYF
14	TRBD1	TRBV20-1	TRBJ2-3	CSAPRGIFTDTQYF
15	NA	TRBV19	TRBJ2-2	CASSPHSSGTGELFF
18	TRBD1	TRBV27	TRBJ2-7	CASSLTTGTGDSSYEQYF
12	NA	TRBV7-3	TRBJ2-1	CASSQPDSPVFF
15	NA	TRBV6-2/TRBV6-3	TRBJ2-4	CASSATRDVKNIQYF
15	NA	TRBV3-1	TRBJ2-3	CASSQAGDPTDTQYF
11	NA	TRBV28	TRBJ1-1	CASSFSSKAFF
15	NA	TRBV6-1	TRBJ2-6	CASTEEGLGANALTF
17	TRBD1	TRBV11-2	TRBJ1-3	CASSSWDRGLSGNTIYF
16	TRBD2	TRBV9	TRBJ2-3	CASSVGTSGRGDTQYF
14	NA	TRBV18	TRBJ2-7	CASSPRQNSYEQYF
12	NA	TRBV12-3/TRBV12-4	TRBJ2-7	CASSTSTYEQYF
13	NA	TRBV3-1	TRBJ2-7	CASSLPSGYEQYF
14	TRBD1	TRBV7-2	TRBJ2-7	CASSQDRVSYEQYF
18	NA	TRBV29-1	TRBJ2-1	CSAAKDLKRGASYNEQFF
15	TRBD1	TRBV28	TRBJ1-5	CASSPPGQGFQPQHF